This T cell receptor (beta chain) was profiled in a study of blood T cell repertoires in COVID-19. Background on the study: Some COVID-19 samples were acute and others convalescent; all came from the United States, Italy and Spain.

Produced via immunoSEQ multiplex PCR; TCRdb's table is partial and in-frame only. The sample yields about 87,000 clones, 70% to 90% seen once. Germline V gene sequence: CDR1 SGHNT, CDR2 YYREEE (reference sequence). This CDR3 has 14 amino acids. V lost 0 bases and J 5 bases, leaving 10 bases between the germline ends. The chain recombines TRBV5-4 with TRBJ2-3; D is ambiguous. Material: peripheral blood. The TCR comes from a man aged 40-55 years with acute or convalescent COVID-19. The CDR3 DNA is TGTGCCAGCAGCTTGGACAGACAAGTAGATACGCAGTATTTT. Its translation is CASSLDRQVDTQYF.